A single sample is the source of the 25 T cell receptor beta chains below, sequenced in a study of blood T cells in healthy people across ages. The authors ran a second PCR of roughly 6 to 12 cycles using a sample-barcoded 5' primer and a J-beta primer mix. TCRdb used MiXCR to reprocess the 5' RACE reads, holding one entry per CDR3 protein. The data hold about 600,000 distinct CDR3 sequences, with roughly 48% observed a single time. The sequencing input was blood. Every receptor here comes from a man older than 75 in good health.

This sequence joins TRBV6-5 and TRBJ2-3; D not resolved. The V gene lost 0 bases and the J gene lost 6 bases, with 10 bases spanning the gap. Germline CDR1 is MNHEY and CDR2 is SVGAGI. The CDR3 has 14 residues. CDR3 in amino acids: CASSYSIPEDTQYF. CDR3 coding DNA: TGTGCCAGCAGTTACTCGATCCCAGAGGATACGCAGTATTTT.

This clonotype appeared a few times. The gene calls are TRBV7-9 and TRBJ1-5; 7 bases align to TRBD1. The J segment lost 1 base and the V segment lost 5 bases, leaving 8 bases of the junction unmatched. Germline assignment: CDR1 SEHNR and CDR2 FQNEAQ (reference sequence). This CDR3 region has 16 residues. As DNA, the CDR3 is TGTGCCAGCAGCGGATACAGGGGTGGGAGCAATCAGCCCCAGCATTTT. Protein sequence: CASSGYRGGSNQPQHF.

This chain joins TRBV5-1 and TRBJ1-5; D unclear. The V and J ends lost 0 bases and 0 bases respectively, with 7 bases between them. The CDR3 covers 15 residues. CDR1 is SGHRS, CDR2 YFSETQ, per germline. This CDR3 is CASSLVGYSNQPQHF. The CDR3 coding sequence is TGCGCCAGCAGCTTGGTAGGGTATAGCAATCAGCCCCAGCATTTT.

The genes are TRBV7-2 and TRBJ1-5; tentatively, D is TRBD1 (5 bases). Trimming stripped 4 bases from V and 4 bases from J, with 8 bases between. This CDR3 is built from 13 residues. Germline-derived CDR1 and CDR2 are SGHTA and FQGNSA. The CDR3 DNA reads TGTGCCAGCAGCTGGGGGAGGAATCAGCCCCAGCATTTT. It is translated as CASSWGRNQPQHF.

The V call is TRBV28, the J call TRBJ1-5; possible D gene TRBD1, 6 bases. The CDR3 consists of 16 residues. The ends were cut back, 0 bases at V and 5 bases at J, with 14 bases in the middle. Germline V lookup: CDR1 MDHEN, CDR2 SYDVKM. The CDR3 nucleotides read TGTGCCAGCAGTTTATGGGGGGGCAGTTTAGATCAGCCCCAGCATTTT. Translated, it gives CASSLWGGSLDQPQHF. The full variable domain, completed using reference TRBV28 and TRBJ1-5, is DVKVTQSSRYLVKRTGEKVFLECVQDMDHENMFWYRQDPGLGLRLIYFSYDVKMKEKGDIPEGYSVSREKKERFSLILESASTNQTSMYLCASSLWGGSLDQPQHFGDGTRLSIL.

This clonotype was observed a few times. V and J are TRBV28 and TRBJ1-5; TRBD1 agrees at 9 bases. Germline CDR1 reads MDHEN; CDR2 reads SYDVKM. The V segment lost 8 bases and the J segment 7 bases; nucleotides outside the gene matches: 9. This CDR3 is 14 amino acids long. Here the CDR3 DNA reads TGTGCCAGCTACAAACAGGGGGCGAAACAGCCCCAGCATTTT. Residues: CASYKQGAKQPQHF. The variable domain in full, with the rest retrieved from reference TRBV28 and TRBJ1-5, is DVKVTQSSRYLVKRTGEKVFLECVQDMDHENMFWYRQDPGLGLRLIYFSYDVKMKEKGDIPEGYSVSREKKERFSLILESASTNQTSMYLCASYKQGAKQPQHFGDGTRLSIL.

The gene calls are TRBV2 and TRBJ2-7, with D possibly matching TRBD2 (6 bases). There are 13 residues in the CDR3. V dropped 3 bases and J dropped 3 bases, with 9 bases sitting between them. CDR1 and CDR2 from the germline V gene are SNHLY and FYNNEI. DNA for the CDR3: TGTGCCAGCAGTGATTCGGGGGACTACGAGCAGTACTTC. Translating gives CASSDSGDYEQYF.

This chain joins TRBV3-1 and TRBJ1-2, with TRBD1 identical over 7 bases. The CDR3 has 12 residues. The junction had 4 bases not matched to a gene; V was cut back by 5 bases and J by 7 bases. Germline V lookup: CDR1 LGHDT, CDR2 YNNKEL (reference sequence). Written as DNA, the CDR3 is TGTGCCAGCAGCGACAGGGATGTTGGCTACACCTTC. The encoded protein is CASSDRDVGYTF. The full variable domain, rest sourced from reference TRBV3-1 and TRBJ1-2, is DTAVSQTPKYLVTQMGNDKSIKCEQNLGHDTMYWYKQDSKKFLKIMFSYNNKELIINETVPNRFSPKSPDKAHLNLHINSLELGDSAVYFCASSDRDVGYTFGSGTRLTVV.

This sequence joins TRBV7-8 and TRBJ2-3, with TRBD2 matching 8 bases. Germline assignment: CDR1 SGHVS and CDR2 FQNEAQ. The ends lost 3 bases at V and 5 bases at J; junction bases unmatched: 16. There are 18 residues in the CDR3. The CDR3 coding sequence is TGTGCCAGCAGCTTGCTGGTCAAGGGGACTAGGGCTCGAGATACGCAGTATTTT. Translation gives CASSLLVKGTRARDTQYF. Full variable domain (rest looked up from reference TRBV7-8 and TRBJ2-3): GAGVSQSPRYKVAKRGQDVALRCDPISGHVSLFWYQQALGQGPEFLTYFQNEAQLDKSGLPSDRFFAERPEGSVSTLKIQRTQQEDSAVYLCASSLLVKGTRARDTQYFGPGTRLTVL.

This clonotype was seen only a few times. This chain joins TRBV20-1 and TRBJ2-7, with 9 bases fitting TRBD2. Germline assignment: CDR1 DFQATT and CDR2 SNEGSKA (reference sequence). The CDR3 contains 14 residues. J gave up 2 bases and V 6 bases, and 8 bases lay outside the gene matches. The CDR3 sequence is CSARRPSGTYEQYF. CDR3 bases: TGCAGTGCCCGCAGACCTAGCGGGACCTACGAGCAGTACTTC.

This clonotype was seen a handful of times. As DNA, the CDR3 is TGTGCCAGCAGTGCTAGCGGGAGTGGAGAGCAGTACTTC. Protein: CASSASGSGEQYF. This chain links TRBV6-2 or TRBV6-3 with TRBJ2-7; 10 bases map to TRBD2. The CDR3 totals 13 residues. V shed 5 bases and J 7 bases; nucleotides not matched to a gene: 5. Germline CDR1 and CDR2: MNHEY and SVGEGT.

CDR3 sequence: CASSPPGIRDTQYF. The CDR3, as DNA: TGTGCCAGCAGCCCCCCGGGGATTAGAGATACGCAGTATTTT. V gene TRBV7-9 combines with J gene TRBJ2-3; perhaps TRBD2 as D (5 bases). The CDR3 has 14 amino acids. V was pared by 5 bases and J by 5 bases, with 14 bases between. The germline V gene encodes CDR1 SEHNR and CDR2 FQNEAQ (reference sequence).

The CDR3 DNA reads TGCAGTGCTAGAGAAGGGGGAGTCCGGGCTGAAAAACTGTTTTTT. It encodes CSAREGGVRAEKLFF. The rearrangement uses TRBV20-1 and TRBJ1-4, with D possibly matching TRBD1 (6 bases). The CDR3 extends over 15 amino acids. The V gene's germline CDR1 is DFQATT and CDR2 SNEGSKA (reference sequence). Between the trimmed V and J ends, which lost 0 bases and 7 bases, there was a span of 15 bases.

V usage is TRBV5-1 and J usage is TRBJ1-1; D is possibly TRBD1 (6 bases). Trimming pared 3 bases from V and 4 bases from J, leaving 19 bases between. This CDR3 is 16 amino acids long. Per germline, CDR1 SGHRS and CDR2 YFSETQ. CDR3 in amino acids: CASSSSTGGQPTEAFF. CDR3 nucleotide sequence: TGCGCCAGCAGCTCCTCAACCGGGGGGCAGCCCACTGAAGCTTTCTTT.

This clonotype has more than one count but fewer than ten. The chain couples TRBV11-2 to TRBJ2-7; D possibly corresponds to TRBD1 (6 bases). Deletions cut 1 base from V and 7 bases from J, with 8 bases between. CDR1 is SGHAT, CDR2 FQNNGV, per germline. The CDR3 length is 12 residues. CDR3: CASSLGGREQYF. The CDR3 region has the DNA TGTGCCAGCAGCTTAGGGGGGCGGGAGCAGTACTTC. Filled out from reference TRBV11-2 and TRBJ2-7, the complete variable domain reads EAGVAQSPRYKIIEKRQSVAFWCNPISGHATLYWYQQILGQGPKLLIQFQNNGVVDDSQLPKDRFSAERLKGVDSTLKIQPAKLEDSAVYLCASSLGGREQYFGPGTRLTVT.

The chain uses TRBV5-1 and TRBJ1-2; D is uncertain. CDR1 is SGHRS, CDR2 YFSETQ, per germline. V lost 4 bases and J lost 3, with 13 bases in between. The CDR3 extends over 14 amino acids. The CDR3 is CASSEKTGDYGYTF. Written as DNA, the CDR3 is TGCGCCAGCAGCGAGAAGACCGGCGACTATGGCTACACCTTC.

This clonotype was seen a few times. This CDR3 reads CASSLEAGQRGNEQFF. In DNA form, the CDR3 reads TGCGCCAGCAGCTTGGAGGCGGGCCAGCGGGGCAATGAGCAGTTCTTC. This chain joins TRBV5-1 and TRBJ2-1; 7 bases are shared with TRBD2. The CDR3 consists of 16 residues. V was clipped by 0 bases and J by 6 bases; unmatched bases: 9. CDR1 is SGHRS, CDR2 YFSETQ, per germline.

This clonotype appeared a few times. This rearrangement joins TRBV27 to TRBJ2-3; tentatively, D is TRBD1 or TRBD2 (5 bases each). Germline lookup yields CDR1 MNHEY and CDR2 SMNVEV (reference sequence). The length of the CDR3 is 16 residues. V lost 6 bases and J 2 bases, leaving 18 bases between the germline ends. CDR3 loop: CASSAPGRTLTDTQYF. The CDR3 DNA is TGTGCCAGCAGCGCCCCGGGACGGACCCTCACAGATACGCAGTATTTT.

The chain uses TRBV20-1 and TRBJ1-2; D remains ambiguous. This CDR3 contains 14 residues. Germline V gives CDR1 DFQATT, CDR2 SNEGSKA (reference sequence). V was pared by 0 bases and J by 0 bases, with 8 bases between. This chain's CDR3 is CSARDWAANYGYTF. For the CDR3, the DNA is TGCAGTGCTAGAGATTGGGCCGCTAACTATGGCTACACCTTC.

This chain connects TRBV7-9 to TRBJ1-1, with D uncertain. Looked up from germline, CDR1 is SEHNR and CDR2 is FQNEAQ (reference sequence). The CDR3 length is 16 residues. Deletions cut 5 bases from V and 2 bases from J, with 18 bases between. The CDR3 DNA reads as TGTGCCAGCAGCCGACTCCCCTATTCCGTAAACACTGAAGCTTTCTTT. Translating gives CASSRLPYSVNTEAFF.

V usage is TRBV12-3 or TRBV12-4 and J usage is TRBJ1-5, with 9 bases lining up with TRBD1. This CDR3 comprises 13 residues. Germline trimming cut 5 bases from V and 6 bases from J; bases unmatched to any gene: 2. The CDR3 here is CASSTGGPQPQHF. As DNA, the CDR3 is TGTGCCAGCAGTACAGGGGGCCCTCAGCCCCAGCATTTT.

CDR3 DNA: TGTGCCAGCAGCTTGGGGACAGCTTCCCCAGATACGCAGTATTTT. Protein: CASSLGTASPDTQYF. This chain connects TRBV5-6 to TRBJ2-3; the D gene is possibly TRBD1 (6 bases). The CDR3 loop spans 15 amino acids. The V end was cut by 0 bases, the J end by 4 bases, with 12 bases between. CDR1 is SGHDT and CDR2 is YYEEEE in the germline V gene.

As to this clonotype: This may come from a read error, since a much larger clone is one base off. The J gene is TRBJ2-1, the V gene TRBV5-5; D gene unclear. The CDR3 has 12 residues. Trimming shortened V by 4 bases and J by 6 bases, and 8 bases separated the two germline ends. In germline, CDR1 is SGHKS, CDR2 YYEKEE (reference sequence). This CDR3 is CASSPSVNEQFF. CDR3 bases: TGTGCCAGCAGCCCCAGCGTCAATGAGCAGTTCTTC.

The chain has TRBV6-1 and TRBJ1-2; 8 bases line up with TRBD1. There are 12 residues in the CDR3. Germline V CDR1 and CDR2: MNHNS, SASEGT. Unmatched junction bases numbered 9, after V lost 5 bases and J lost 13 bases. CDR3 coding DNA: TGTGCCAGCAGTCTCACGGACAGGGTTTGCACCTTC. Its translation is CASSLTDRVCTF.

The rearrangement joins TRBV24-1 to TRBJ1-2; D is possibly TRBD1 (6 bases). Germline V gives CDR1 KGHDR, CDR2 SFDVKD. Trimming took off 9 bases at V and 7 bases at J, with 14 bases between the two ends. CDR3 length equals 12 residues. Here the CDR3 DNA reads TGTGCCACCCAGGACGGGGGGCGTGGCTACACCTTC. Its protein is CATQDGGRGYTF.